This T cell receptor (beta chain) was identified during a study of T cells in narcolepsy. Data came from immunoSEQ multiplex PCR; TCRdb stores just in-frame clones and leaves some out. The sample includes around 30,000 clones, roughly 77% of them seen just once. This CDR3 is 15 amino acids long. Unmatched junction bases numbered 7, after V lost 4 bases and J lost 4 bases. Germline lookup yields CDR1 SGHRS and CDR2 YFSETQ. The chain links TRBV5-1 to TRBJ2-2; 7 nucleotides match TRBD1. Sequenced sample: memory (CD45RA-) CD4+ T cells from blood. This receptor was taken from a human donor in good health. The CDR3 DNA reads TGCGCCAGCAGCGCTATGACAGGGCGCACCGGGGAGCTGTTTTTT. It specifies CASSAMTGRTGELFF.